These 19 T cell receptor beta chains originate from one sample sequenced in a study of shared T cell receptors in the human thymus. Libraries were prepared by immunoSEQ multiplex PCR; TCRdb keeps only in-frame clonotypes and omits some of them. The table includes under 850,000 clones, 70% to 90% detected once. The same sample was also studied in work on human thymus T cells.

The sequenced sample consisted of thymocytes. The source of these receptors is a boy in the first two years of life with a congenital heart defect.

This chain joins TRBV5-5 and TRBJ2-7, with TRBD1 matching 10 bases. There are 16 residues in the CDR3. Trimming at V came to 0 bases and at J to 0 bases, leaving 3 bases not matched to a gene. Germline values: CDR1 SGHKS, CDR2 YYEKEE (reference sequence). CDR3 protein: CASSLAGTGDSYEQYF. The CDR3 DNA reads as TGTGCCAGCAGCTTGGCCGGGACAGGGGACTCCTACGAGCAGTACTTC.

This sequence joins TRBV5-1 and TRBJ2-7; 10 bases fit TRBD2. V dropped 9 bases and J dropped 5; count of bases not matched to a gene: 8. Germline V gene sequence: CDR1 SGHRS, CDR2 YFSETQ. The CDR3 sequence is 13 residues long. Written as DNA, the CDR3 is TGCGCCACCAAGGAGCGGGAGGGGAACGAGCAGTACTTC. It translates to CATKEREGNEQYF.

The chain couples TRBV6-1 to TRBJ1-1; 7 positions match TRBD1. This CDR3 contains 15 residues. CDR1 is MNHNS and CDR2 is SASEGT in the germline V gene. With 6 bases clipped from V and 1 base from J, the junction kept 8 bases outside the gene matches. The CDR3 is CASREEGARNTEAFF. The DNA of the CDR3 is TGTGCCAGCAGGGAGGAGGGGGCTCGGAACACTGAAGCTTTCTTT.

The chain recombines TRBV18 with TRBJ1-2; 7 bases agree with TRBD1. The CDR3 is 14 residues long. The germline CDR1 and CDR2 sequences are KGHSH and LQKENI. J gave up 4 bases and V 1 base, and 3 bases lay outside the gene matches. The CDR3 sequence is CASSPQQGLYGYTF. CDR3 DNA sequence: TGTGCCAGCTCACCACAACAGGGGCTCTATGGCTACACCTTC.

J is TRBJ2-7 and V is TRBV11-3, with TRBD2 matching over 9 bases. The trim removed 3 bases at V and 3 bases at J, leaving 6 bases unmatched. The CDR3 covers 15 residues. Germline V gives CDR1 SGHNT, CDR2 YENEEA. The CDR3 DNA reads TGTGCCAGCAGCTTGAGCGGGAGGAACCTCTACGAGCAGTACTTC. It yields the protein CASSLSGRNLYEQYF.

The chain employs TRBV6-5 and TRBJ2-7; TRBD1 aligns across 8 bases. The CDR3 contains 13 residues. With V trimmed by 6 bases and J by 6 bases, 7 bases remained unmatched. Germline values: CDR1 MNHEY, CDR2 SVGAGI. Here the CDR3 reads CASSGTGIGEQYF. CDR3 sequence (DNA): TGTGCCAGCAGCGGGACAGGCATCGGCGAGCAGTACTTC.

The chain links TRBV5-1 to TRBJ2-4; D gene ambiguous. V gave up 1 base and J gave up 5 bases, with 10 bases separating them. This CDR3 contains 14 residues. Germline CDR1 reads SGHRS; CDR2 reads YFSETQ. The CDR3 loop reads CASSLNNTENIQYF. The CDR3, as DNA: TGCGCCAGCAGCTTGAATAATACTGAAAACATTCAGTACTTC.

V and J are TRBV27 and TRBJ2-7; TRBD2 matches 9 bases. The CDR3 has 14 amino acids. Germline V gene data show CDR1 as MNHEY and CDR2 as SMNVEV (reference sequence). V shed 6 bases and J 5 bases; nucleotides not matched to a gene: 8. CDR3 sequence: CASSTGTSIHEQYF. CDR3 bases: TGTGCCAGCAGCACCGGGACTAGCATCCACGAGCAGTACTTC.

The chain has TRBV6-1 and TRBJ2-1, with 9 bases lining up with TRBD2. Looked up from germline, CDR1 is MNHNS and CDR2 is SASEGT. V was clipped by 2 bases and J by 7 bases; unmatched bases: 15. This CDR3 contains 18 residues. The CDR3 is CASSETGTSKIPGNEQFF. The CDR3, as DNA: TGTGCCAGCAGTGAAACCGGGACTAGCAAAATTCCAGGGAATGAGCAGTTCTTC.

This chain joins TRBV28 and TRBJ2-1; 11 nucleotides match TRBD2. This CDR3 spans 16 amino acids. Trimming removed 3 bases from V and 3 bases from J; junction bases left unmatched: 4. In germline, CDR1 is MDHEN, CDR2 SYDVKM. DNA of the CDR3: TGTGCCAGCAGTTTTGGGACTAGCGGAGACTACAATGAGCAGTTCTTC. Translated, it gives CASSFGTSGDYNEQFF.

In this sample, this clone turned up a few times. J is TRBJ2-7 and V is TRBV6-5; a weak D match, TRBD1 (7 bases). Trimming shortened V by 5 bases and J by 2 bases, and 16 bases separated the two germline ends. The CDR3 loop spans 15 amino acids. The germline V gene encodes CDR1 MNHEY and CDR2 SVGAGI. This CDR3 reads CASSPTGRYPYEQYF. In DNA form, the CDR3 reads TGTGCCAGCAGTCCGACAGGGAGGTATCCCTACGAGCAGTACTTC.

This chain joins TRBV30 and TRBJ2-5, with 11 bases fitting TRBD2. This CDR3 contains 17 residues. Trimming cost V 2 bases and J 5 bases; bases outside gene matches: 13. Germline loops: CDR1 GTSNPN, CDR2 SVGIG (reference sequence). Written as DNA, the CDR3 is TGTGCCTGGAGTACCCCCCTTCTAGCGGGAGGTAGGGAGACCCAGTACTTC. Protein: CAWSTPLLAGGRETQYF.

The CDR3 coding sequence is TGTGCCAGCAGCCAAGGACCAGCAGGGCAAGCAACTAATGAAAAACTGTTTTTT. This gives the protein CASSQGPAGQATNEKLFF. The rearrangement links TRBV14 to TRBJ1-4, with D perhaps TRBD1 (5 bases). Trimming left V 1 base short and J 0 bases short, with 15 bases between. The V gene's germline CDR1 is SGHDN and CDR2 FVKESK. This CDR3 comprises 18 residues.

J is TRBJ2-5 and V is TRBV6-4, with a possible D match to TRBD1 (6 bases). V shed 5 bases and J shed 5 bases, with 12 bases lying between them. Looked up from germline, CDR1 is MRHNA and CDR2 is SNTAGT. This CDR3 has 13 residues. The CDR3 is CASSIARGETQYF. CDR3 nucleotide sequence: TGTGCCAGCAGTATAGCCAGGGGCGAGACCCAGTACTTC.

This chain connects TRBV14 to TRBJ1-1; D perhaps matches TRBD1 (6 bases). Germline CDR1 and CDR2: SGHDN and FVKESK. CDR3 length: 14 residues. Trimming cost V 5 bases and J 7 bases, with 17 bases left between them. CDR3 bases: TGTGCCAGCAGCAAAGGACAGCGAACCGATGAAGCTTTCTTT. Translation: CASSKGQRTDEAFF.

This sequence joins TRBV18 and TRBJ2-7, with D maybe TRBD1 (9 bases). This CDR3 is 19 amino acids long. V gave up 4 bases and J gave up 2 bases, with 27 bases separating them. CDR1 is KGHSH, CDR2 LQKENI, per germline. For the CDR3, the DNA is TGTGCCAGCTCACGGGGGACAGGGCTAGCGGGTGAGCTCCCCTACGAGCAGTACTTC. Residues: CASSRGTGLAGELPYEQYF. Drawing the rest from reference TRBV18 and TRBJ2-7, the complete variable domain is NAGVMQNPRHLVRRRGQEARLRCSPMKGHSHVYWYRQLPEEGLKFMVYLQKENIIDESGMPKERFSAEFPKEGPSILRIQQVVRGDSAAYFCASSRGTGLAGELPYEQYFGPGTRLTVT.

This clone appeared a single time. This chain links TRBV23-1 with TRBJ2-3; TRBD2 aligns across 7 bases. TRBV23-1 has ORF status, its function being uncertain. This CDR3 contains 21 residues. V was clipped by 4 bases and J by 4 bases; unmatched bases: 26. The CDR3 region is CASSPTRRGSGRQSTPDTQYF. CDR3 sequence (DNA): TGCGCCAGCAGTCCCACACGGCGAGGTAGCGGGCGGCAGAGCACCCCAGATACGCAGTATTTT.

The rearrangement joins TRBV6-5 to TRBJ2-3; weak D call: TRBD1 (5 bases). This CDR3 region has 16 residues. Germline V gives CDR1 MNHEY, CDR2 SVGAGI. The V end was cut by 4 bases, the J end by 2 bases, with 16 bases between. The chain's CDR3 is CASSLVGPRPTDTQYF. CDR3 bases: TGTGCCAGCAGTTTAGTGGGGCCGCGGCCCACAGATACGCAGTATTTT.

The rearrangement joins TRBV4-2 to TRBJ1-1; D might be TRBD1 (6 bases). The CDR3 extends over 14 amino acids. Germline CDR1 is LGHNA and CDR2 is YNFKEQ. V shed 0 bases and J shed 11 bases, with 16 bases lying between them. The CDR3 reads CASSQDRGADLAFF. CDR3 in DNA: TGTGCCAGCAGCCAAGATCGGGGGGCCGATTTGGCTTTCTTT.